These 5 T cell receptor beta chains were sequenced from one sample in a study of blood T cells in healthy people across ages. With a J-beta primer mix and a sample-barcoded 5' primer, a second PCR ran about 7 to 11 cycles. TCRdb re-called the 5' RACE reads with MiXCR, one entry per CDR3 protein. The sample has about 830,000 distinct CDR3 sequences; 62% are singletons. Source material: blood. All receptors derive from a man aged 25-45 years in good health.

This chain connects TRBV7-8 to TRBJ1-1, with 11 bases aligning to TRBD1. Germline values: CDR1 SGHVS, CDR2 FQNEAQ. This CDR3 has 15 amino acids. J was trimmed by 5 bases and V by 5 bases; bases with no gene match: 7. The CDR3 DNA reads as TGTGCCAGCAGCCAAACGGGACAGGGGGTAACTGAAGCTTTCTTT. Translating gives CASSQTGQGVTEAFF.

The V and J genes are TRBV6-5 and TRBJ2-5, with D tentatively TRBD2 (5 bases). CDR1 MNHEY and CDR2 SVGAGI come from the germline V gene. The CDR3 runs 13 residues. V dropped 5 bases and J dropped 4 bases, with 11 bases sitting between them. The CDR3 DNA sequence: TGTGCCAGCAGTCGGGCGGGCCCAGAGACCCAGTACTTC. As protein: CASSRAGPETQYF.

The V and J genes are TRBV4-3 and TRBJ1-1, with 7 bases lining up with TRBD1. The CDR3 has 14 amino acids. V was clipped by 1 base and J by 5 bases; unmatched bases: 4. Looked up from germline, CDR1 is LGHNA and CDR2 is YSLEER. The CDR3 bases are TGCGCCAGCAGCCAAGCAGGGGGAGAGACTGAAGCTTTCTTT. It codes for CASSQAGGETEAFF.

V and J are TRBV12-3 or TRBV12-4 and TRBJ2-6, with unresolved D. The V gene lost 4 bases and the J gene lost 0 bases, with 7 bases spanning the gap. This CDR3 comprises 15 residues. The CDR3 reads CASSWKDSGANVLTF. The CDR3 DNA sequence: TGTGCCAGCAGTTGGAAGGACTCTGGGGCCAACGTCCTGACTTTC.

The chain combines TRBV29-1 with TRBJ1-2; D is uncertain. Between the trimmed V and J ends, which lost 1 base and 5 bases, there was a span of 8 bases. CDR3 length equals 12 residues. Germline V CDR1 and CDR2: SQVTM, ANQGSEA. CDR3 DNA sequence: TGCAGCGTTGAAGTGACGGAGTATGGCTACACCTTC. Translating gives CSVEVTEYGYTF.